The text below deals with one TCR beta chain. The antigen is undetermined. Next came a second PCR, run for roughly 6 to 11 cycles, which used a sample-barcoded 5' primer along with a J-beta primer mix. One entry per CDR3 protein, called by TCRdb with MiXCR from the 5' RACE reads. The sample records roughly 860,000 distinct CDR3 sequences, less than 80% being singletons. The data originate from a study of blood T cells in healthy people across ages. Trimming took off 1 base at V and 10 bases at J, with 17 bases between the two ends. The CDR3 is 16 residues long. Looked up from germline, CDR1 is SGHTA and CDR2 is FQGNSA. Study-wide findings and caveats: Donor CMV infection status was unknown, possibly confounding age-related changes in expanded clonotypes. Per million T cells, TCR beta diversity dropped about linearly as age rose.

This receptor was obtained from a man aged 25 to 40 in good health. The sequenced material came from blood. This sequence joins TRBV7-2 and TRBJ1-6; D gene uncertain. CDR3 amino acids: CASSLVMGSLGSPLHF. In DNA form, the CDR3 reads TGTGCCAGCAGCTTAGTTATGGGCAGCCTGGGGTCACCCCTCCACTTT.